This TCR beta chain was sequenced in a study of cytomegalovirus exposure and HLA in healthy donors. Study findings and constraints: Earlier analysis looked at TCR beta V segments, and most were productive about 87% or about 30% of the time. The authors confirmed in vitro that a few CMV-associated chains were specific for CMV antigens. Some highly shared sequence variants likely arose as a pipeline artifact.

This CDR3 contains 13 residues. Germline trimming cut 8 bases from V and 1 base from J; bases unmatched to any gene: 4. Germline assignment: CDR1 ENHRY and CDR2 SYGVKD. As for this clone: Antigen unknown.

The PCR made use of 60 Vbeta and 13 Jbeta primers. Assay: immunoSEQ multiplex PCR; the TCRdb copy retains only in-frame clones and omits some. Here the sample spans around 190,000 clones, about 82% being singletons. The sample consisted of PBMCs. The chain is built from TRBV10-3 and TRBJ2-5; TRBD2 matches at 7 bases. This TCR derives from a woman aged 45-59 years in good health and CMV-seronegative. Here the CDR3 reads CAIGWGGQETQYF. The CDR3 DNA sequence: TGTGCCATCGGGTGGGGGGGCCAAGAGACCCAGTACTTC.